This TCR beta chain came from a study of CD8+CD57+ T cells in acquired aplastic anemia. Overall study findings and caveats: Some 30 shared CD8+ CDR3s appeared highly expressed within patients' immunodominant clones. Simpson's diversity of CD8+ cells was not significantly different in patients compared with controls.

V lost 4 bases, J lost 2 bases, and 22 bases lay in between. The CDR3 covers 18 residues. Germline V gene sequence: CDR1 SEHNR, CDR2 FQNEAQ (reference sequence). It was genomic DNA that served as the template for profiling TCR beta VDJ and CDR3. TCRdb re-called the reads with MiXCR, one entry per CDR3 protein. Among approximately 190,000 distinct CDR3 sequences listed, 50% to 75% were seen once. This clonotype has a single count. Its antigen is undetermined. Sequenced material: sorted CD4+, CD8+, or CD8+CD57+ T cells (not recorded which) from PBMCs. This sequence originates from a human donor with severe aplastic anemia or a healthy control (not recorded which). The chain uses TRBV7-9 and TRBJ2-3; perhaps TRBD2 as D (6 bases). CDR3 region: CASSSLWYGGTHTDTQYF. The CDR3 bases are TGTGCCAGCAGCTCCCTCTGGTATGGGGGGACCCACACAGATACGCAGTATTTT.